The text below deals with one TCR beta chain. Its antigen is not known. These data originate in a study of CD4 T cells in relation to SARS-CoV-2 and coronaviruses. Generated by immunoSEQ multiplex PCR, the TCRdb table keeps only in-frame clones and is missing some. In the table there are about 29,000 clones, around three quarters of which are singletons. Notes on the study in general: Pre-pandemic and post-infection samples never came from the same donor.

CD4+ T cells from unexposed donors were obtained before the COVID-19 pandemic (2011-2018). After nine to ten days of culture, CD4+ T cells were isolated. Cells permitting, SARS-CoV-2 S/N and four cold-coronavirus spikes were tested on unexposed-donor CD4+ T cells. The length of the CDR3 is 15 residues. Germline CDR1 is SGDLS and CDR2 is YYNGEE. V was cut by 0 bases and J by 1 base, with 7 bases left in between. This rearrangement joins TRBV9 to TRBJ2-2, with D uncertain. The specimen was CD4+ T cells from PBMCs, cultured in vitro. The receptor's source is a human donor in good health. CDR3 loop: CASSVAQWNTGELFF. The DNA of the CDR3 is TGTGCCAGCAGCGTAGCTCAGTGGAACACCGGGGAGCTGTTTTTT.